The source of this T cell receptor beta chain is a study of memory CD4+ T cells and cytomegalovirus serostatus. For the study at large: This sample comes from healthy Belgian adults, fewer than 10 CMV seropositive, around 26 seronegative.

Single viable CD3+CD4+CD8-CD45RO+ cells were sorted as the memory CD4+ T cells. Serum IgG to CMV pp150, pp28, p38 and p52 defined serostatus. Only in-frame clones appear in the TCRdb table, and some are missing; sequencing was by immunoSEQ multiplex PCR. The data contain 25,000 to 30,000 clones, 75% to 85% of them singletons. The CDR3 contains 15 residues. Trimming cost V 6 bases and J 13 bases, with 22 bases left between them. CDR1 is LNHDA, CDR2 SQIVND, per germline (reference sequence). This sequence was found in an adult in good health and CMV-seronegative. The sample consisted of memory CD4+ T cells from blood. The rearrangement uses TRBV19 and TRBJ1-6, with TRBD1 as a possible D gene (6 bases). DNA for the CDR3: TGTGCCAGTAGGCAGGGGTACAATACGGCTTCGCCCCTCCACTTT. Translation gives CASRQGYNTASPLHF. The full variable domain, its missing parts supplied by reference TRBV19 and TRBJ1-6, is DGGITQSPKYLFRKEGQNVTLSCEQNLNHDAMYWYRQDPGQGLRLIYYSQIVNDFQKGDIAEGYSVSREKKESFPLTVTSAQKNPTAFYLCASRQGYNTASPLHFGNGTRLTVT.